The present T cell receptor beta chain was sequenced within a study of T cells after posttransplantation cyclophosphamide (dated by TCRdb to between 2015 and 2016). With respect to the entire study: Using TRB sequencing, the study followed how the T cell repertoire reconstituted after myeloablative bone marrow transplantation in which posttransplantation cyclophosphamide served as GVHD prophylaxis. Samples from 30 to 35 PTCy-treated patients, along with samples from roughly 15 of their related bone marrow donors, underwent antigen receptor sequencing. Blood from every one of the 30 or so PTCy patients who had 1-year posttransplant specimens underwent TRB sequencing. Up to 3 additional blood samples from 2 to 5.2 years after transplant were also TRB-sequenced in 3 patients, as was pretransplant blood from several patients. Because TRA and TRB clonality correlated tightly in 9 samples, later TCR analyses were limited to TRB. Public TRB sequences were queried against a database of over 3,600 sequences associated with responses to pathogens, tumor antigens, self-antigens and alloantigens. General findings and caveats noted by the study authors: Across fewer than 50 patients, recipient CMV seropositivity and CMV reactivation were highly associated with TRB clonality; PTCy diversity was similar to CNI/methotrexate controls. At 1-2 months, donor-recipient similarity was low but rose over the first year, and the later blood repertoires were often dominated by donor CD8+ memory clones. The TRB repertoires of T cells infiltrating skin or the GI tract showed only limited overlap with the TRB repertoires found in blood.

TRB sequencing was run on genomic DNA with either the immunoSEQ assay at survey resolution or the hsTCRB kit. Per the original workflow: Initial read processing used immunoSEQ software, and repertoire analyses used the LymphoSeq R package. Clonality was calculated as 1 minus normalized Shannon entropy, and the Gini coefficient was also calculated for each TRB dataset. To infer phenotypes in unsorted samples, TRB sequences from sorted subsets of the recipient or donor were mapped onto the unsorted samples of the same recipient. The immuneACCESS repertoire file appears here via TCRdb, limited to in-frame rearrangements. These files lack a portion of the clones; in checked studies, under half of the deficit traces to unresolved V genes, and the cause of the others is not known. V, J and clone size are those of that table, while D and trimming were read from the DNA. For this sample the table reports 30,000 to 45,000 clones, with no clone seen just once. About 1.2% of the sample is in the top ten clones.

At the junction V is shortened by 5 bases and J by 7 bases; bases outside the gene matches: 7. The CDR3 holds 14 amino acids from the cysteine to the phenylalanine. CDR3 DNA only is kept here, 42 bases in frame from base 1. CDR1 and CDR2 were assigned from the germline V gene (reference sequence) as SEHNR and FQNEAQ. Peripheral blood samples were provided by related bone marrow donors on the day of marrow donation. Mononuclear cells from peripheral blood and bone marrow were separated by Ficoll-Hypaque density centrifugation and then cryopreserved. In its sample, this clone was seen many times. Its antigen remains undetermined. No base quality values were provided; no much bigger clone lies one nucleotide off.

Input material: PBMCs. The V and J segments used are TRBV7-9 and TRBJ1-4, and 7 junction bases match TRBD1. The receptor was isolated from a girl aged 5 to 17 in good health, CMV-negative, and a related stem cell transplant donor. Here the CDR3 is given as CASSTTGLSEKLFF. The nucleotide sequence is TGTGCCAGCAGCACGACAGGGTTGAGTGAAAAACTGTTTTTT.